Listed below are T cell receptor beta chains from one sample, sequenced in a study of T cells in Graves' hyperthyroidism and ophthalmopathy. MiXCR was run by TCRdb on the multiplex PCR reads, yielding one entry per CDR3 protein. The sample includes nearly 600,000 distinct CDR3 sequences, approximately 15% seen only once; the top ten take roughly 6.2%. The specimen was blood. These TCRs come from a woman under 40 with Graves' hyperthyroidism that later progressed to Graves' ophthalmopathy. Each CDR3 is given with its conserved first and last residue. The D gene is left open where the match is weak. The size entry is marked missing in some rows and otherwise reads once, few, many or a size class.

>TRBV13|many|.|TRBJ1-1
CASSPWSPNTEAFF
TGTGCCAGCAGTCCTTGGTCTCCGAACACTGAAGCTTTCTTT
>TRBV28|.|TRBD2|TRBJ2-5
CASSSLAGVQETRYF
TGTGCCAGCAGTTCTCTAGCGGGAGTTCAAGAGACCCGGTACTTC
>TRBV20-1|many|.|TRBJ1-5
CSADMDGGNQPQHF
TGCAGTGCCGACATGGATGGGGGCAATCAGCCCCAGCATTTT
>TRBV29-1|many|TRBD1|TRBJ2-5
CSVQGAGETQYF
TGCAGCGTACAGGGGGCTGGGGAGACCCAGTACTTC
>TRBV10-1|.|TRBD1|TRBJ2-7
CASRAGQGAGEQYF
TGCGCCAGCAGAGCGGGACAGGGGGCGGGGGAGCAGTACTTC
>TRBV27|many|.|TRBJ1-3
CASSASTVMPWAIYF
TGTGCCAGCAGTGCATCGACAGTTATGCCTTGGGCCATATATTTT
>TRBV5-1|few|.|TRBJ1-4
CASSLARTTNEKLFF
TGCGCCAGCAGCTTGGCAAGAACAACTAATGAAAAACTGTTTTTT
>TRBV20-1|many|TRBD1|TRBJ2-3
CSARAGQGLADTQYF
TGCAGTGCTAGAGCGGGACAGGGTTTAGCAGATACGCAGTATTTT
>TRBV30|many|.|TRBJ2-4
CAWANKGVSDIQYF
TGTGCCTGGGCGAATAAGGGGGTCTCGGACATTCAGTACTTC
>TRBV20-1|.|.|TRBJ2-1
CSARDEYNEQFF
TGCAGTGCTAGAGACGAATACAATGAGCAGTTCTTC